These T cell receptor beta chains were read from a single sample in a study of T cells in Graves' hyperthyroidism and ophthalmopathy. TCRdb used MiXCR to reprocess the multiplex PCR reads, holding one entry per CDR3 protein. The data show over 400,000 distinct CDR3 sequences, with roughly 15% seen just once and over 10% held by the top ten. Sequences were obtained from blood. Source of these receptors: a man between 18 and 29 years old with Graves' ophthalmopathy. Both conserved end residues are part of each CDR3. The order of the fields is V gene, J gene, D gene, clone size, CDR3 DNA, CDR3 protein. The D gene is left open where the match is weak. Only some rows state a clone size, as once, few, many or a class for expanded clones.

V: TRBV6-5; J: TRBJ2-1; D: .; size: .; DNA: TGTGCCAGCAGTTACGACTTCTCCTACAATGAGCAGTTCTTC; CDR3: CASSYDFSYNEQFF
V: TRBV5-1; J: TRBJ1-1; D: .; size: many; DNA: TGCGCCAGCAGCTTGGAGTCGAGGGATTGGGGAGAAGCTTTCTTT; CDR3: CASSLESRDWGEAFF
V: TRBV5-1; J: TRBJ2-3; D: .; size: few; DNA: TGCGCCAGCAGCTTGAACGGAAGTCCCGCAGATACGCAGTATTTT; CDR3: CASSLNGSPADTQYF
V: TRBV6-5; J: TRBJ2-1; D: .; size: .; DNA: TGTGCCAGCAGTTACCAAGGGACCCTATTGAATGAGCAGTTCTTC; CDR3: CASSYQGTLLNEQFF
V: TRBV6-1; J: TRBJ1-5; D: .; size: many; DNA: TGTGCCAGCAGTGAAGCACCGCGGGGACAGCCCCAGCATTTT; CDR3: CASSEAPRGQPQHF
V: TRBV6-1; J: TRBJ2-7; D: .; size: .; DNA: TGTGCCAACAGTGAATCTGGGGGCCTCTACGAGCAGTACTTC; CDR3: CANSESGGLYEQYF
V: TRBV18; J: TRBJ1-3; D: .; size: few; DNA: TGTGCCAGCTCTTCGGGTTTTGGAAACACCATATATTTT; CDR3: CASSSGFGNTIYF
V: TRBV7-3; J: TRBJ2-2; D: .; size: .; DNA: TGTGCCAGCAGTGGGAGCACCGGGGAGCTGTTTTTT; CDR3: CASSGSTGELFF
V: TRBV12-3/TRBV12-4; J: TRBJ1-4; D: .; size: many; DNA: TGTGCCAGCAGTTTAGCGGGGGGGCTGAATGAAAAACTGTTTTTT; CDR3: CASSLAGGLNEKLFF
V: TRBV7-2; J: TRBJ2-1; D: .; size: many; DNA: TGTGCCAGCAGCCTAGGACGGGGAGCCTACAATGAGCAGTTCTTC; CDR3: CASSLGRGAYNEQFF
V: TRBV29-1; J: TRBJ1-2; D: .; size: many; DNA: TGCAGCGTTTTCGCGGGTACAGGGAGGATTGATGGCTACACCTTC; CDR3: CSVFAGTGRIDGYTF
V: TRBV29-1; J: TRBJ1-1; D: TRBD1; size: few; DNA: TGCAGCGTGGGGGACAGGGAGGGGGCCTATGAAGCTTTCTTT; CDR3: CSVGDREGAYEAFF
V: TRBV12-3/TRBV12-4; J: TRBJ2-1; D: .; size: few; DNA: TGTGCCAGCAGATACAGCTACAATGAGCAGTTCTTC; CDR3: CASRYSYNEQFF
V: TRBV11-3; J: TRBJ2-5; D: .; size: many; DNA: TGTGCCAGCAGCTTACACGCCGGGACGGATGGGACCCAGTACTTC; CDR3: CASSLHAGTDGTQYF
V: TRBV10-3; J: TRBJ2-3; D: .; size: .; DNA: TGTGCCATCAGTGAGTCATCATGGACAACAGATACGCAGTATTTT; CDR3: CAISESSWTTDTQYF
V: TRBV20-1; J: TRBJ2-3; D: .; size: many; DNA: TGCAGTGCTAGAGATCTTAGGACAGCTCAAGATACGCAGTATTTT; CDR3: CSARDLRTAQDTQYF
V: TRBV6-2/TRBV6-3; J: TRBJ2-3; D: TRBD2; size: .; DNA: TGTGCCAGCAGTCGAGCGGGGGGGGCAGATACGCAGTATTTT; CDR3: CASSRAGGADTQYF
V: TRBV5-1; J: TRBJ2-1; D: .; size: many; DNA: TGCGCCAGCAGCCCCCTTCCGGTTAGGGACAATGAGCAGTTCTTC; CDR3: CASSPLPVRDNEQFF
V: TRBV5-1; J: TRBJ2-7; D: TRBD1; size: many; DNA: TGCGCCAGTGGGGACAGTTCCTACGAGCAGTACTTC; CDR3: CASGDSSYEQYF
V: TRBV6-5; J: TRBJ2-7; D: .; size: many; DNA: TGTGCCAGCAGTTACATCGAGGGTTCCTACGAGCAGTACTTC; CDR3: CASSYIEGSYEQYF
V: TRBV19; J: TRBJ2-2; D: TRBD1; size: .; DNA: TGTGCCAGTAGTATCCGTGACAGGGGGCCCGGGGAGCTGTTTTTT; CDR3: CASSIRDRGPGELFF
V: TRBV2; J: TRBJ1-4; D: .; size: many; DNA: TGTGCCAGCAGAGGCAGGGGAGAGGAAAAACTGTTTTTT; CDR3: CASRGRGEEKLFF
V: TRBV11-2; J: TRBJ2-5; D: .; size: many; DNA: TGTGCCAGCAGCTATGGGAGGGGGGAGACCCAGTACTTC; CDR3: CASSYGRGETQYF
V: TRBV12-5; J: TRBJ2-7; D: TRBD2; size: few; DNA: TGTGCTAGTGGCCCGCCGACTAGCTTATACGAGCAGTACTTC; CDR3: CASGPPTSLYEQYF
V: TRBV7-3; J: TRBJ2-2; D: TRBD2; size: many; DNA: TGTGCCAGCAGCTCCTCTAGCGGGAGGGCCACCACCGGGGAGCTGTTTTTT; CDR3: CASSSSSGRATTGELFF
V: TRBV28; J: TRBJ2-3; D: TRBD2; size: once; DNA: TGTGCCAGCAGTTTAGGAGCCAGCGGGGGCCCAGATACGCAGTATTTT; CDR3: CASSLGASGGPDTQYF
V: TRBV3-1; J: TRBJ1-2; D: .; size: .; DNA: TGTGCCAGCAGCCCCCTTTTAGGACAGTTCTATGGCTACACCTTC; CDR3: CASSPLLGQFYGYTF
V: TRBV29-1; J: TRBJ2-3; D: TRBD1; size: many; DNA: TGCAGCGTAAGAATGGGGACAGGGGTAGATACGCAGTATTTT; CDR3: CSVRMGTGVDTQYF
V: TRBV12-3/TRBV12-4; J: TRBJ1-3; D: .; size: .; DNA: TGTGCCAGCAGTTGTTCGAGCTCTGGAAACACCATATATTTT; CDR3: CASSCSSSGNTIYF
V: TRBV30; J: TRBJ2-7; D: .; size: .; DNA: TGTGCCTGGATTTCCTCCATGGCCAGATACTACGAGCAGTACTTC; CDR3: CAWISSMARYYEQYF
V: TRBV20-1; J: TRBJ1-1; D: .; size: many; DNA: TGCAGTGCTAGAGATTATAGGGAGACGAACACTGAAGCTTTCTTT; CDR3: CSARDYRETNTEAFF